These 16 T cell receptor beta chains share one sample of origin, sequenced in a study of T cells in Graves' hyperthyroidism and ophthalmopathy. TCR beta CDR3 regions were amplified from RNA. In the first-round RT-PCR of the TCR CDR3, the HTBI primer set was used. A single record per CDR3 protein comes from TCRdb applying MiXCR to the multiplex PCR reads. Of some 800,000 distinct CDR3 sequences in the sample, about two fifths were seen once. Source material: blood. These receptors originate from a man between 18 and 35 years old with Graves' hyperthyroidism.

The chain carries TRBV6-6 and TRBJ2-5; weak D call: TRBD1 (7 bases). Germline V gene lookup returns CDR1 MNHNY and CDR2 SVGAGI (reference sequence). The CDR3 is 13 amino acids. Trimming removed 11 bases at V and 4 bases at J, with 17 bases between. CDR3: CAARQGGLETQYF. The CDR3 DNA sequence: TGTGCCGCGAGGCAGGGGGGCTTAGAGACCCAGTACTTC.

The chain couples TRBV7-3 to TRBJ1-1; TRBD1 matches 12 bases. Germline CDR1 reads SGHTA; CDR2 reads FQGTGA. The junction had 10 bases not matched to a gene; V was cut back by 4 bases and J by 4 bases. The CDR3 consists of 17 residues. The CDR3 protein is CASSSTGTGGAGTEAFF. CDR3 sequence (DNA): TGTGCCAGCAGCTCCACCGGGACAGGGGGCGCGGGCACTGAAGCTTTCTTT.

This clonotype was counted between two and nine times. The gene calls are TRBV12-3 or TRBV12-4 and TRBJ1-1; D is possibly TRBD1 (6 bases). This CDR3 has 14 residues. V lost 6 bases, J lost 6 bases, and 17 bases lay in between. The CDR3 bases are TGTGCCAGCAGCGGGCTCGATGGGGGCGCTGAAGCTTTCTTT. It codes for CASSGLDGGAEAFF.

This rearrangement joins TRBV29-1 to TRBJ1-1, with 7 bases fitting TRBD1. Losses at the gene ends were 2 bases for V and 3 bases for J; bases not matched to a gene: 6. Germline CDR1 is SQVTM and CDR2 is ANQGSEA. There are 14 residues in the CDR3. CDR3 in amino acids: CSVETGDGYTEAFF. In DNA form, the CDR3 reads TGCAGCGTTGAAACAGGGGATGGCTACACTGAAGCTTTCTTT. Based on the CDR3 plus reference TRBV29-1 and TRBJ1-1, the full variable domain is SAVISQKPSRDICQRGTSLTIQCQVDSQVTMMFWYRQQPGQSLTLIATANQGSEATYESGFVIDKFPISRPNLTFSTLTVSNMSPEDSSIYLCSVETGDGYTEAFFGQGTRLTVV.

The rearrangement uses TRBV25-1 and TRBJ1-1; TRBD1 matches 7 bases. Germline CDR1 and CDR2: MGHDK and SYGVNS. The CDR3 is 13 amino acids. The CDR3 reads CARDGTANTEAFF. CDR3 nucleotide sequence: TGTGCTAGAGATGGGACAGCAAACACTGAAGCTTTCTTT.

CDR3 nucleotide sequence: TGTGCCAGCAGCGTATCCGGAGGACCCGAGGCTAACTATGGCTACACCTTC. It translates to CASSVSGGPEANYGYTF. V gene TRBV9 combines with J gene TRBJ1-2; D gene ambiguous. CDR1 SGDLS and CDR2 YYNGEE come from the germline V gene. Trimming stripped 1 base from V and 0 bases from J, with 16 bases between. The CDR3 has 17 residues.

This clonotype came up a few times. V gene TRBV10-3 combines with J gene TRBJ2-7, with no clear D. CDR3 length: 13 residues. V lost 7 bases, J lost 0 bases, and 10 bases lay in between. Germline CDR1 reads ENHRY; CDR2 reads SYGVKD. This chain's CDR3 is CAIKGATSYEQYF. In nucleotides, the CDR3 is TGTGCCATCAAGGGCGCGACCTCCTACGAGCAGTACTTC.

This clonotype occurred many times. The junction shows a germline mismatch at one end, possibly a read error. J is TRBJ1-5 and V is TRBV10-3; possibly TRBD1 for D (5 bases). Germline V gene sequence: CDR1 ENHRY, CDR2 SYGVKD. The CDR3 loop spans 14 amino acids. The CDR3 region is CASSEQGVGQPQHF. For the CDR3, the DNA is TGTGCCAGCAGTGAGCAGGGAGTCGGTCAGCCCCAGCATTTT.

This clonotype came up a few times. The chain carries TRBV19 and TRBJ1-1, with D tentatively TRBD1 (5 bases). Deletions cut 2 bases from V and 1 base from J, with 11 bases between. This CDR3 is 15 amino acids long. The germline V gene encodes CDR1 LNHDA and CDR2 SQIVND (reference sequence). The CDR3 DNA follows: TGTGCCAGTAGTATATGGGGCGGAGAGAACACTGAAGCTTTCTTT. It translates to CASSIWGGENTEAFF.

The V call is TRBV25-1, the J call TRBJ1-1; weak D call: TRBD1 (5 bases). Per germline, CDR1 MGHDK and CDR2 SYGVNS. The V end lost 5 bases, the J end lost 11 bases, and 21 bases lay between the germline ends. This CDR3 is 14 amino acids long. The CDR3 spells CASSTPTGEGRAFF. The CDR3 bases are TGTGCCAGCAGTACCCCGACGGGGGAGGGTAGGGCTTTCTTT.

This clonotype was seen many times. This chain joins TRBV9 and TRBJ1-5, with D possibly being TRBD1 (6 bases). From germline, CDR1 is SGDLS and CDR2 YYNGEE. The CDR3 extends over 16 amino acids. With 0 bases removed from V and 5 bases from J, the gap between germline ends came to 15 bases. CDR3 in amino acids: CASSVEAGGADQPQHF. Here the CDR3 DNA reads TGTGCCAGCAGCGTAGAAGCTGGGGGCGCGGATCAGCCCCAGCATTTT. Variable domain in full (rest from reference TRBV9 and TRBJ1-5): DSGVTQTPKHLITATGQRVTLRCSPRSGDLSVYWYQQSLDQGLQFLIQYYNGEERAKGNILERFSAQQFPDLHSELNLSSLELGDSALYFCASSVEAGGADQPQHFGDGTRLSIL.

This clonotype was observed at least ten times. This sequence joins TRBV15 and TRBJ2-2; D uncertain. The V end lost 1 base, the J end lost 7 bases, and 7 bases lay between the germline ends. There are 13 residues in the CDR3. CDR1 and CDR2 from the germline V gene are LNHNV and YYDKDF (reference sequence). CDR3 loop: CATSRASIGELFF. The CDR3 nucleotides read TGTGCCACCAGCAGAGCCTCGATCGGGGAGCTGTTTTTT.

V gene TRBV20-1 combines with J gene TRBJ1-2; D remains ambiguous. The V gene's germline CDR1 is DFQATT and CDR2 SNEGSKA (reference sequence). Trimming shortened V by 5 bases and J by 7 bases, and 14 bases separated the two germline ends. This CDR3 has 12 residues. The CDR3 nucleotides read TGCAGTGCTCCGGACCGTGCGGGTGGCTACACCTTC. As protein: CSAPDRAGGYTF.

In its sample, this clonotype was seen many times. The junction shows a germline mismatch at one end, possibly a read error. The CDR3 is CASSLTWQPQHF. For the CDR3, the DNA is TGTGCCAGCAGCCTAACCTGGCAGCCCCAGCATTTT. The rearrangement links TRBV7-3 to TRBJ1-5; D is undetermined. The germline CDR1 and CDR2 sequences are SGHTA and FQGTGA. This CDR3 is 12 amino acids long.

This clonotype was detected only a few times. This chain links TRBV4-3 with TRBJ1-5; 7 nucleotides align to TRBD1. Germline-derived CDR1 and CDR2 are LGHNA and YSLEER. This CDR3 has 16 residues. V lost 6 bases to trimming and J lost 3 bases; unmatched junction nucleotides: 11. The CDR3 spells CASSLSGTDLNQPQHF. Written as DNA, the CDR3 is TGCGCCAGCAGTCTATCCGGGACAGACCTCAATCAGCCCCAGCATTTT.

A word on this clonotype: One end of the junction is discordant with germline, which a read error may explain. This chain joins TRBV20-1 and TRBJ2-5, with 12 positions matching TRBD1. Germline values: CDR1 DFQATT, CDR2 SNEGSKA (reference sequence). CDR3 length: 13 residues. CDR3 DNA: TGCAGTGCTCCTACGGGACAGGGGGCGTGGGGGGTCTTC. This sequence encodes CSAPTGQGAWGVF.